This T cell receptor (beta chain) was captured by sequencing in a study of blood T cell repertoires in COVID-19. Whole-study context: Sources were T cells, B-cell-depleted T cells, or PBMCs; the material itself was cDNA or gDNA.

In the study's own analysis: Nucleated cell counts were estimated from reference gene primer amplification. Libraries were prepared by immunoSEQ multiplex PCR; TCRdb keeps only in-frame clonotypes and omits some of them. D and trimming come from the DNA, and the V and J calls and clone size come from that table. Of under 75,000 clones listed, around 90% are singletons. CDR1 is MNHEY and CDR2 is SVGEGT in the germline V gene. The CDR3 is 15 residues long. V lost 2 bases to trimming and J lost 5 bases, with 15 bases between them. The sequenced sample was peripheral blood. V gene TRBV6-2 or TRBV6-3 combines with J gene TRBJ2-5, with D possibly matching TRBD2 (6 bases). The origin of this receptor is an elderly woman with active COVID-19. This CDR3 reads CASSYGRSGWETQYF. Written as DNA, the CDR3 is TGTGCCAGCAGTTACGGGCGGAGCGGGTGGGAGACCCAGTACTTC.